This T cell receptor beta chain was identified in a study of blood T cell repertoires in COVID-19. Looking at the study overall: Both acute and convalescent COVID-19 samples were obtained from the United States, Italy and Spain. PBMCs, B-cell-depleted T cells, or T cells were the source of the cDNA or gDNA that made up the material.

Study processing details: Using reference gene primer amplification, nucleated cell counts were estimated. Generated by immunoSEQ multiplex PCR, the TCRdb table keeps only in-frame clones and is missing some. D and trimming come from the DNA, and the V and J calls and clone size come from that table. The data contain a few hundred thousand clones, roughly 89% of them seen just once; the ten biggest clones take up 0.75% to 0.9%. V was clipped by 4 bases and J by 5 bases; unmatched bases: 9. The germline CDR1 and CDR2 sequences are KGHDR and SFDVKD. The length of the CDR3 is 17 residues. The clonotype originates from a man aged 30 to 45 with acute or convalescent COVID-19. The sequenced material came from peripheral blood. The chain uses TRBV24-1 and TRBJ2-5; 13 bases map to TRBD2. CDR3 nucleotides: TGTGCCACCAGTGAGGGTACTAGCGGGGGGGCCCGGGAGACCCAGTACTTC. It codes for CATSEGTSGGARETQYF.